The next 3 T cell receptor beta chains were all read from a single sample in a study of T cell responses to AZD1222 COVID-19 vaccine. Some clones are missing from TCRdb's copy, which holds only in-frame ones; the method was immunoSEQ multiplex PCR. The sample lists 95,000 to 150,000 clones, approximately 82% seen once, with about 25% in the top ten. The input for sequencing was peripheral blood, taken 28 days after the second AZD1222 dose. These receptor sequences come from an adult who received the AZD1222 COVID-19 vaccine.

The V gene is TRBV28, the J gene TRBJ2-7; D is ambiguous. CDR3 length: 15 amino acids. Germline V CDR1 and CDR2: MDHEN, SYDVKM. V was cut by 3 bases and J by 3 bases, with 15 bases left in between. The CDR3 coding sequence is TGTGCCAGCAGTTTTAGCCAGCAAACCAACTACGAGCAGTACTTC. Its translation is CASSFSQQTNYEQYF.

This chain joins TRBV3-1 (or the pseudogene TRBV3-2) and TRBJ2-7, with TRBD1 identical over 9 bases. Losses at the gene ends were 2 bases for V and 2 bases for J; bases not matched to a gene: 7. Germline values: CDR1 LGHDT, CDR2 YNNKEL (reference sequence). The CDR3 covers 16 residues. The CDR3 sequence: CASSQSGTGSPYEQYF. The CDR3 nucleotides are TGTGCCAGCAGCCAATCGGGGACAGGGAGTCCCTACGAGCAGTACTTC.

The chain joins TRBV28 to TRBJ1-1; tentatively, D is TRBD1 (6 bases). The CDR3 has 12 residues. V was cut by 5 bases and J by 6 bases, with 10 bases left in between. Germline V CDR1 and CDR2: MDHEN, SYDVKM. The CDR3 loop reads CASSTRTAEAFF. The CDR3 nucleotides are TGTGCCAGCAGTACCAGGACAGCTGAAGCTTTCTTT.